One and the same sample provided the 24 T cell receptor beta chains below, sequenced in a study of shared clonotypes between healthy human individuals (dated by TCRdb to 2018 to 2020). The library was obtained by the immunoSEQ multiplex PCR assay. TCRdb limited this immuneACCESS table to in-frame rearrangements with V and J called. A share of clones is missing; checked studies link under half to unresolved V genes, and the rest is unexplained. Here the sample has roughly 2.6 million clones; roughly 92% occur a single time. The top ten clonotypes cover roughly 0.13% of the sample. The sequenced sample was naive CD4+ T cells sorted from blood. The intended sense of this specimen's cell subset or site label: CD45RA+ positively selected. The receptors were sampled from a young man in good health.

V usage is TRBV7-2 and J usage is TRBJ2-7, with D maybe TRBD1 (6 bases). This CDR3 is 14 amino acids long. V was pared by 4 bases and J by 2 bases, with 12 bases between. Germline assignment: CDR1 SGHTA and CDR2 FQGNSA. The CDR3 region is CASSYGAGAYEQYF. In DNA, the CDR3 is TGTGCCAGCAGCTACGGAGCAGGGGCCTACGAGCAGTACTTC. The full variable domain, its missing parts supplied by reference TRBV7-2 and TRBJ2-7, is GAGVSQSPSNKVTEKGKDVELRCDPISGHTALYWYRQSLGQGLEFLIYFQGNSAPDKSGLPSDRFSAERTGGSVSTLTIQRTQQEDSAVYLCASSYGAGAYEQYFGPGTRLTVT.

About this clone itself: Different DNA sequences within this sample yield the same CDR3. CDR3 amino acids: CASSLVRGVYEQYF. The CDR3 region has the DNA TGTGCCAGCAGCTTAGTCAGGGGAGTTTACGAGCAGTACTTC. J is TRBJ2-7 and V is TRBV7-2; possibly TRBD1 for D (6 bases). Germline CDR1 and CDR2: SGHTA and FQGNSA. Trimming cost V 1 base and J 4 bases, with 11 bases left between them. This CDR3 contains 14 residues.

The chain uses TRBV6-1 and TRBJ1-3; 8 bases fit TRBD1. The CDR3 consists of 14 residues. CDR1 MNHNS and CDR2 SASEGT come from the germline V gene. J was trimmed by 4 bases and V by 7 bases; bases with no gene match: 6. CDR3 nucleotide sequence: TGTGCCAGCACATCGGACAGGGCCGGAAACACCATATATTTT. Translating gives CASTSDRAGNTIYF.

This clone came up once. The chain joins TRBV6-1 to TRBJ1-3; D not certain. The CDR3 runs 12 residues. Trimming cost V 7 bases and J 0 bases, with 4 bases left between them. Per germline, CDR1 MNHNS and CDR2 SASEGT. The CDR3 region has the DNA TGTGCCAGCATCTACTCTGGAAACACCATATATTTT. As protein: CASIYSGNTIYF.

Only a few counts were recorded for this clone. Other DNA sequences in this sample translate to the same CDR3. This chain uses TRBV10-3 with TRBJ1-1; D ambiguous. The CDR3 is 12 amino acids. Between the trimmed V and J ends, which lost 2 bases and 0 bases, there was a span of 1 base. Germline CDR1 is ENHRY and CDR2 is SYGVKD. The CDR3 nucleotides are TGTGCCATCAGTGAGGTGAACACTGAAGCTTTCTTT. Its protein is CAISEVNTEAFF.

V gene TRBV12-5 combines with J gene TRBJ2-7, with unresolved D. There are 12 residues in the CDR3. CDR1 and CDR2 (germline): LGHNT, FRNRAP. Trimming shortened V by 7 bases and J by 7 bases, and 14 bases separated the two germline ends. The chain's CDR3 is CASAEGRGEQYF. CDR3 in DNA: TGTGCTAGTGCCGAAGGGCGCGGAGAGCAGTACTTC. The full variable domain, rest sourced from reference TRBV12-5 and TRBJ2-7, is DARVTQTPRHKVTEMGQEVTMRCQPILGHNTVFWYRQTMMQGLELLAYFRNRAPLDDSGMPKDRFSAEMPDATLATLKIQPSEPRDSAVYFCASAEGRGEQYFGPGTRLTVT.

The genes are TRBV25-1 and TRBJ1-1; D unresolved. Deletions cut 2 bases from V and 6 bases from J, with 22 bases between. This CDR3 has 17 amino acids. The germline V gene encodes CDR1 MGHDK and CDR2 SYGVNS. CDR3 in DNA: TGTGCCAGCAGTGAACGCCGGTCCAGCCTCGGGAGCCCTGAAGCTTTCTTT. Protein sequence: CASSERRSSLGSPEAFF.

The rearrangement uses TRBV29-1 and TRBJ2-7, with D perhaps TRBD1 (5 bases). Germline CDR1 SQVTM, CDR2 ANQGSEA. Deletions cut 7 bases from V and 7 bases from J, with 17 bases between. The CDR3 is 12 residues long. The CDR3 is CSAKGEAWEQYF. In DNA form, the CDR3 reads TGCAGCGCAAAAGGGGAAGCGTGGGAGCAGTACTTC.

The count of this clone is one. This chain connects TRBV10-2 to TRBJ1-6, with a weak D call TRBD1 (5 bases). With 10 bases removed from V and 7 bases from J, the gap between germline ends came to 17 bases. The length of the CDR3 is 14 residues. Germline lookup yields CDR1 WSHSY and CDR2 SAAADI. The CDR3 here is CATRGEGANSPLHF. DNA for the CDR3: TGCGCCACCCGGGGGGAGGGTGCCAATTCACCCCTCCACTTT.

The chain has TRBV14 and TRBJ1-5, with D perhaps matching TRBD1 (6 bases). This CDR3 is built from 12 residues. Trimming cost V 1 base and J 11 bases, with 9 bases left between them. Germline CDR1 reads SGHDN; CDR2 reads FVKESK. This CDR3 reads CASSQGRGTQHF. The DNA for the CDR3 is TGTGCCAGCAGCCAAGGAAGGGGGACCCAGCATTTT.

Remarks on this clone: This sample also contains other DNA sequences that code for the same CDR3. V gene TRBV7-2 combines with J gene TRBJ2-5, with D unclear. The germline gives CDR1 SGHTA, CDR2 FQGNSA. This CDR3 has 13 residues. V was trimmed by 1 base and J by 5 bases, leaving 8 bases between them. CDR3 nucleotides: TGTGCCAGCAGCTTAGGGCAGAAGGAGACCCAGTACTTC. Translated: CASSLGQKETQYF.

This sequence joins TRBV6-5 and TRBJ1-6; TRBD1 is a possible D gene (6 bases). V was clipped by 2 bases and J by 5 bases, with 7 bases between them. The CDR3 runs to 14 residues. Germline V CDR1 and CDR2: MNHEY, SVGAGI. The DNA for the CDR3 is TGTGCCAGCAGTTACCGGACAGATAATTCACCCCTCCACTTT. It yields the protein CASSYRTDNSPLHF.

The chain couples TRBV10-3 to TRBJ1-2, with 7 positions matching TRBD1. The CDR3 consists of 13 residues. Germline-derived CDR1 and CDR2 are ENHRY and SYGVKD. V dropped 5 bases and J dropped 3; count of bases not matched to a gene: 3. The CDR3 sequence is CAISPTGYYGYTF. The CDR3 DNA is TGTGCCATCAGTCCGACAGGGTACTATGGCTACACCTTC.

The chain recombines TRBV7-2 with TRBJ2-7; TRBD1 agrees at 9 bases. Germline CDR1 and CDR2: SGHTA and FQGNSA. The CDR3 consists of 16 residues. J gave up 3 bases and V 4 bases, and 10 bases lay outside the gene matches. CDR3 region: CASSSTGGKRDYEQYF. CDR3 in DNA: TGTGCCAGCAGCTCCACAGGGGGCAAGCGGGACTACGAGCAGTACTTC.

The rearrangement joins TRBV7-2 to TRBJ2-3; unclear D gene. Germline CDR1 SGHTA, CDR2 FQGNSA. Trimming left V 5 bases short and J 1 base short, with 7 bases between. The length of the CDR3 is 13 residues. CDR3 amino acids: CASSRFRTDTQYF. The DNA for the CDR3 is TGTGCCAGCAGCCGGTTCCGCACAGATACGCAGTATTTT.

The chain joins TRBV14 to TRBJ2-3; 12 bases are shared with TRBD2. With 2 bases clipped from V and 8 bases from J, the junction kept 5 bases outside the gene matches. Germline CDR1 and CDR2: SGHDN and FVKESK. The CDR3 length is 15 residues. The CDR3 region is CASSQRLAGAATQYF. The CDR3 DNA reads TGTGCCAGCAGCCAACGACTAGCGGGAGCGGCTACGCAGTATTTT.

The rearrangement links TRBV5-6 to TRBJ1-4; D uncertain. The ends were cut back, 4 bases at V and 7 bases at J, with 17 bases in the middle. Germline loops: CDR1 SGHDT, CDR2 YYEEEE. The CDR3 covers 15 residues. The CDR3 coding sequence is TGTGCCAGCAGCCCTCCAGTTGGGTCGGGTGAAAAACTGTTTTTT. Translation: CASSPPVGSGEKLFF.

In the case of this clone: The same CDR3 arises from other DNA sequences in this sample as well. This chain links TRBV20-1 with TRBJ2-5, with no clear D. Trimming removed 1 base from V and 5 bases from J, with 5 bases in between. This CDR3 region has 11 residues. Germline CDR1 is DFQATT and CDR2 is SNEGSKA (reference sequence). The CDR3 region is CSARGRETQYF. CDR3 nucleotide sequence: TGCAGTGCTAGAGGTCGGGAGACCCAGTACTTC.

This rearrangement joins TRBV6-5 to TRBJ1-2; unclear D gene. CDR1 and CDR2 from the germline V gene are MNHEY and SVGAGI. The germline V and J ends were trimmed by 2 bases and 2 bases, with 6 bases remaining between them. The CDR3 is 13 amino acids. CDR3 DNA sequence: TGTGCCAGCAGTTACAAACAGAACTATGGCTACACCTTC. This encodes CASSYKQNYGYTF.

This sequence joins TRBV9 and TRBJ2-1; D might be TRBD2 (5 bases). V lost 7 bases, J lost 4 bases, and 12 bases lay in between. The CDR3 is made up of 13 amino acids. CDR1 and CDR2 from the germline V gene are SGDLS and YYNGEE. The chain's CDR3 is CASGGGAYNEQFF. The CDR3, as DNA: TGTGCCAGCGGAGGCGGCGCTTACAATGAGCAGTTCTTC.

V gene TRBV27 combines with J gene TRBJ1-2, with D perhaps matching TRBD1 (5 bases). V lost 4 bases, J lost 8 bases, and 11 bases lay in between. The CDR3 has 12 residues. Germline assignment: CDR1 MNHEY and CDR2 SMNVEV (reference sequence). The CDR3: CASSSPGKGYTF. The CDR3 bases are TGTGCCAGCAGTTCACCAGGGAAAGGCTACACCTTC.

The table lists this clone with a count of one. This chain connects TRBV19 to TRBJ2-5; D is unresolved. Trimming shortened V by 1 base and J by 1 base, and 7 bases separated the two germline ends. In germline, CDR1 is LNHDA, CDR2 SQIVND (reference sequence). This CDR3 comprises 14 residues. The CDR3 DNA reads TGTGCCAGTAGTATAGGGGCCTTCCAAGAGACCCAGTACTTC. It yields the protein CASSIGAFQETQYF.

The J gene is TRBJ1-2, the V gene TRBV5-4; D not resolved. The germline V gene encodes CDR1 SGHNT and CDR2 YYREEE (reference sequence). V was cut by 4 bases and J by 7 bases, with 11 bases left in between. The length of the CDR3 is 12 residues. The CDR3 sequence is CASSTVDGGYTF. The CDR3 DNA reads as TGTGCCAGCAGCACAGTAGATGGTGGCTACACCTTC.

This clone showed up just once. The sample contains more than one DNA sequence encoding this CDR3. V is TRBV18 and J is TRBJ2-5, with a weak D call TRBD2 (5 bases). There are 13 residues in the CDR3. Deletions cut 0 bases from V and 4 bases from J, with 6 bases between. Germline CDR1 is KGHSH and CDR2 is LQKENI. The CDR3 nucleotides are TGTGCCAGCTCACCACCTCTAGCAGAGACCCAGTACTTC. The encoded protein is CASSPPLAETQYF. Supplemented by reference TRBV18 and TRBJ2-5, the full variable domain reads NAGVMQNPRHLVRRRGQEARLRCSPMKGHSHVYWYRQLPEEGLKFMVYLQKENIIDESGMPKERFSAEFPKEGPSILRIQQVVRGDSAAYFCASSPPLAETQYFGPGTRLLVL.